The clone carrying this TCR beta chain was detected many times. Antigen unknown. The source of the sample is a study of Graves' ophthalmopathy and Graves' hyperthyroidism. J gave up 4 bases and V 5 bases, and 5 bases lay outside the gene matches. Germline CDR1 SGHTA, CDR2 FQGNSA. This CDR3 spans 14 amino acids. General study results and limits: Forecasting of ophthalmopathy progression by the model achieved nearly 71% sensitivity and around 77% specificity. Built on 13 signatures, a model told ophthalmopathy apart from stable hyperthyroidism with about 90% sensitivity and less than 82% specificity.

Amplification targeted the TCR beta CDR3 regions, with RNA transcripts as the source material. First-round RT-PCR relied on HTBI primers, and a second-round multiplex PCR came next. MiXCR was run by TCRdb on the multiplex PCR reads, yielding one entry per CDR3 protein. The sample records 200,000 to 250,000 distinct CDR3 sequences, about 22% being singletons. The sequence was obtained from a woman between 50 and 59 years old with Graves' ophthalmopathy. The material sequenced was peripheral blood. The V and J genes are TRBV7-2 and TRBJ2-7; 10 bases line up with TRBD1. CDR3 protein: CASSEDRGRYEQYF. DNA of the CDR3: TGTGCCAGCAGCGAAGACAGGGGGCGTTACGAGCAGTACTTC. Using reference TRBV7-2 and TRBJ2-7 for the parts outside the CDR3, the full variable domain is GAGVSQSPSNKVTEKGKDVELRCDPISGHTALYWYRQSLGQGLEFLIYFQGNSAPDKSGLPSDRFSAERTGGSVSTLTIQRTQQEDSAVYLCASSEDRGRYEQYFGPGTRLTVT.